This T cell receptor (beta chain) was sequenced in a study of CXCR3-negative and CXCR3-positive naive CD8 T cells. Study findings and constraints: For naive cells, CXCR3-negative and CXCR3-positive subsets had similar TRBV-TRBJ usage; for memory cells, usage differed. The study found comparably high diversity in both naive subsets and much lower diversity in memory CD8+ cells. The study found more hydrophobic TRB CDR3s in CXCR3-positive naive cells than in CXCR3-negative naive cells.

TRB cDNA was prepared as libraries by UMI-labeled 5' RACE. With the 5' RACE reads reprocessed, TCRdb shows one record per CDR3 protein and no DNA. The listing contains around 88,000 distinct CDR3 sequences. A CD45RO-CCR7+CD27+CD95- profile was what naive CD8+ T cells displayed. In regard to this clonotype: Its matching antigen is unknown.

From germline, CDR1 is KGHSH and CDR2 LQKENI. This CDR3 has 15 amino acids. This receptor was identified in a human donor in good health. Some clones in this sample may be carry-over from other donors' samples. This sequence joins TRBV18 and TRBJ2-7. The sequencing sample was made of naive CXCR3+ CD8+ T cells from blood. Subset specified: CD45RO-CCR7+CD27+CD95- naive CD8+ T cells expressing CXCR3 (TNR3+). The CDR3 protein is CASSPPGRQLYEQYF.